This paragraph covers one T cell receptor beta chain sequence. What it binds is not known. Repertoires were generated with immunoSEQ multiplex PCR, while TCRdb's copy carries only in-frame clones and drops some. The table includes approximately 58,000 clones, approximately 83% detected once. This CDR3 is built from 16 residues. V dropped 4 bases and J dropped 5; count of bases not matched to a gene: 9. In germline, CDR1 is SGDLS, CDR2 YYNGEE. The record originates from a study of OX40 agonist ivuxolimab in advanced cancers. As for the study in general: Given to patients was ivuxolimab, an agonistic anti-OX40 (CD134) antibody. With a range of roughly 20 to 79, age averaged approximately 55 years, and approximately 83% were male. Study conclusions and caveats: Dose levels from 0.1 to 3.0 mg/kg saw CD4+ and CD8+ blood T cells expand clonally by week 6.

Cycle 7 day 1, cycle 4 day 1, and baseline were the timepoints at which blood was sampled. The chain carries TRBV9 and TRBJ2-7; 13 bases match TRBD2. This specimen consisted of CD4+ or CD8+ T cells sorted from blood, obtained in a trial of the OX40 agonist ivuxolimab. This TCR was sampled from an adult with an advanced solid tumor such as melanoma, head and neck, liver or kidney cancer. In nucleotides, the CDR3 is TGTGCCAGCAGCCCTCAAAACGGACTAGCGGGAGACGAGCAGTACTTC. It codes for CASSPQNGLAGDEQYF.